This TCR beta chain was profiled in a study of identical twins. The study, taken as a whole, reports: Interpretation of the results relied on cross-sectional statistical analysis and not on following the same donors. The abundant beta clonotypes from cord blood had fewer insertions, and memory repertoires had none of this.

Template switching created a universal primer site, and the cDNA included unique molecular identifiers. TCRdb re-called the 5' RACE reads with MiXCR, one entry per CDR3 protein. The sample shows a few hundred thousand distinct CDR3 sequences, approximately 8.3% of them seen only once. The germline CDR1 and CDR2 sequences are SEHNR and FQNEAQ (reference sequence). The CDR3 is 14 amino acids. V was clipped by 5 bases and J by 4 bases, with 15 bases between them. In its sample, this clonotype was seen a few times. Its antigen is currently unknown. The donor group consisted entirely of healthy Caucasians. These data were likewise used in another study, on yellow fever vaccine responses in identical twins.

The V call is TRBV7-9, the J call TRBJ2-7; tentatively, D is TRBD1 (7 bases). This receptor was identified in a young woman in good health. Source material: CD8+ T cells sorted from blood. CDR3 protein: CASSAKTGRYEQYF. In DNA, the CDR3 is TGTGCCAGCAGCGCCAAGACAGGGAGGTACGAGCAGTACTTC.